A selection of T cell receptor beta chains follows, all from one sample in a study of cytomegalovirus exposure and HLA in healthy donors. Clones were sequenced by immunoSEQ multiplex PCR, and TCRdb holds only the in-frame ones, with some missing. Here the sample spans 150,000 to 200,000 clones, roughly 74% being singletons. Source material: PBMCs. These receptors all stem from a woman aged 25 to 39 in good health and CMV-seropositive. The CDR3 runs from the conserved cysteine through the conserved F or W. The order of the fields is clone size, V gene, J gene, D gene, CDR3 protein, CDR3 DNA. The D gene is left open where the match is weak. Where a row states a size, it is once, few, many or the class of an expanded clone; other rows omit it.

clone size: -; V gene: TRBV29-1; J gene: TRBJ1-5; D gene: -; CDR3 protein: CSAALQGSNQPQHF; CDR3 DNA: TGCAGCGCTGCCCTACAGGGAAGCAATCAGCCCCAGCATTTT
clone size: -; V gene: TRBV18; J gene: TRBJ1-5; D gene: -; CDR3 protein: CASSLGPGPDQPQHF; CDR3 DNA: TGTGCCAGCTCACTAGGCCCAGGGCCCGATCAGCCCCAGCATTTT
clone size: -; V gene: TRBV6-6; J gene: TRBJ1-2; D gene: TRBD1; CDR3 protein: CASRPAGGSYGYTF; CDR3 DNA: TGTGCCAGCAGGCCTGCAGGGGGCTCCTATGGCTACACCTTC
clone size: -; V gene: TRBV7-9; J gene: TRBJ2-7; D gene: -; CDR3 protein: CASSLAGKSYEQYF; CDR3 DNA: TGTGCCAGCAGCTTGGCGGGAAAATCCTACGAGCAGTACTTC
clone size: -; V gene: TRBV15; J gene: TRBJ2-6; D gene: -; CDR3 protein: CATGETGANVLTF; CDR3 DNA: TGTGCCACAGGGGAAACCGGGGCCAACGTCCTGACTTTC
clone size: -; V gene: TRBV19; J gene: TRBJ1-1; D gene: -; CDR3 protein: CASSIQGTEAFF; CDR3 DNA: TGTGCCAGTAGTATACAGGGGACTGAAGCTTTCTTT
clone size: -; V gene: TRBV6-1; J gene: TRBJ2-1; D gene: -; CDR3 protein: CASSDDREVAYYNEQFF; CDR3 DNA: TGTGCCAGCAGTGACGATAGGGAGGTGGCCTACTACAATGAGCAGTTCTTC
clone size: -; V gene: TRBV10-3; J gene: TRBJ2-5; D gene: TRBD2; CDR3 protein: CAISGDGTSGTYQETQYF; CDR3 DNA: TGTGCCATCAGTGGGGACGGGACTAGCGGGACGTACCAAGAGACCCAGTACTTC
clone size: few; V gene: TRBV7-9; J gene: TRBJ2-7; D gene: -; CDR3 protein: CASSFGRYYEQYF; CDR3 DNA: TGTGCCAGCAGCTTTGGCAGATACTACGAGCAGTACTTC
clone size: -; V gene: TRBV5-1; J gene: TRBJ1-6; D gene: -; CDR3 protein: CASSLKGSNSPLHF; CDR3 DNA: TGCGCCAGCAGCTTAAAGGGGTCCAATTCACCCCTCCACTTT
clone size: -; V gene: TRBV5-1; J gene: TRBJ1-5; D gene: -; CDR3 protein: CASSLDGGGYQPQHF; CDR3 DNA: TGCGCCAGCAGCTTGGATGGGGGCGGATATCAGCCCCAGCATTTT
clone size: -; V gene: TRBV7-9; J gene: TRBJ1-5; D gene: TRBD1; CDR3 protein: CASSSGQYRGQPQHF; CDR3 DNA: TGTGCCAGCAGCTCGGGACAGTACAGGGGCCAGCCCCAGCATTTT
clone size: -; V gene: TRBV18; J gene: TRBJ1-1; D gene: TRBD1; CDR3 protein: CASSPGQGRGTEAFF; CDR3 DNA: TGTGCCAGCTCACCAGGACAGGGGCGAGGGACTGAAGCTTTCTTT
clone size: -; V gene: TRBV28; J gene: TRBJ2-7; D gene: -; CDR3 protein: CASSFAGPQGYEQYF; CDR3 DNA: TGTGCCAGCAGTTTCGCGGGCCCTCAGGGGTACGAGCAGTACTTC
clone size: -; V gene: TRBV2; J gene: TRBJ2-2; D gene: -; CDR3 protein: CASSVRAGELFF; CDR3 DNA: TGTGCCAGCAGCGTTCGGGCCGGGGAGCTGTTTTTT
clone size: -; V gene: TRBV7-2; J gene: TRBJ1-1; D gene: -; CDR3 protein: CASSSLQGGGTEAFF; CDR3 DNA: TGTGCCAGCAGCTCCCTACAGGGTGGAGGCACTGAAGCTTTCTTT
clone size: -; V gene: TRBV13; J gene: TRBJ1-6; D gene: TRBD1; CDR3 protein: CASSSGTGETNNSPLHF; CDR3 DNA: TGTGCCAGCAGCTCCGGGACAGGGGAGACTAATAATTCACCCCTCCACTTT
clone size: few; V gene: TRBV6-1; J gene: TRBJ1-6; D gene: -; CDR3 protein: CASSEADYPLRSPLHF; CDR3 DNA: TGTGCCAGCAGTGAAGCAGATTACCCATTGCGATCACCCCTCCACTTT
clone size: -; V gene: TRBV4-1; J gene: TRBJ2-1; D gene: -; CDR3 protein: CASSQEGGEANEQFF; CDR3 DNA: TGCGCCAGCAGCCAAGAAGGAGGGGAGGCCAATGAGCAGTTCTTC
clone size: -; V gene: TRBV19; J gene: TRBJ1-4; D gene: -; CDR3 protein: CASREGRDFNEKLFF; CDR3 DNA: TGTGCCAGTCGTGAGGGGCGGGATTTTAATGAAAAACTGTTTTTT
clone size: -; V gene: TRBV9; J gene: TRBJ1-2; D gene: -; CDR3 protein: CASSVAGPQGDYGYTF; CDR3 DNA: TGTGCCAGCAGCGTCGCCGGGCCCCAAGGGGACTATGGCTACACCTTC
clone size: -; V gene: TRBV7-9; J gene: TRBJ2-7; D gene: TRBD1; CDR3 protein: CASSWMGQPYEQYF; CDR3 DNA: TGTGCCAGCAGCTGGATGGGACAGCCCTACGAGCAGTACTTC
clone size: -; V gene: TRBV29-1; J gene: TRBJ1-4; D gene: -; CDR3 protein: CSAADRTNEKLFF; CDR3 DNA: TGCAGCGCTGCAGACAGGACTAATGAAAAACTGTTTTTT
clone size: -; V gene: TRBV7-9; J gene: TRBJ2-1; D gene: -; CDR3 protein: CSSSPVRGDYNEQFF; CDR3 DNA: TGTTCCAGCAGCCCCGTCAGGGGCGACTACAATGAGCAGTTCTTC
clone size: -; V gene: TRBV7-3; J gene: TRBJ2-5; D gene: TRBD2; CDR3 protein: CASSLTGAGGRETQYF; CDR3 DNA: TGTGCCAGCAGCTTAACAGGGGCGGGAGGGCGAGAGACCCAGTACTTC
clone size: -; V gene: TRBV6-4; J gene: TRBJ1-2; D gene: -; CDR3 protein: CASRSGYSNGYTF; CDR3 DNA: TGTGCCAGCAGAAGTGGTTACTCCAATGGCTACACCTTC
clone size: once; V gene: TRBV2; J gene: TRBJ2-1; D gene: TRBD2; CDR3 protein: CASRRTSGGQVEFF; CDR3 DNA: TGTGCCAGCAGGCGAACTAGCGGGGGCCAGGTCGAGTTCTTC
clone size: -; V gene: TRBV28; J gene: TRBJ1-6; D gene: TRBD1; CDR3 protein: CASSSFGTGLVSYNSPLHF; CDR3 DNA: TGTGCCAGCAGTTCCTTCGGGACAGGGCTAGTTTCCTATAATTCACCCCTCCACTTT
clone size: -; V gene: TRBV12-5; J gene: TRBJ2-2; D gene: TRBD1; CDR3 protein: CASGLVLQGHSGELFF; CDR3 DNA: TGTGCTAGTGGTTTGGTGTTACAGGGGCACTCCGGGGAGCTGTTTTTT
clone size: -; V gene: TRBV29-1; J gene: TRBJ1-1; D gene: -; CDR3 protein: CSVSWSGTTEAFF; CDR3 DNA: TGCAGCGTTAGTTGGTCAGGGACAACTGAAGCTTTCTTT
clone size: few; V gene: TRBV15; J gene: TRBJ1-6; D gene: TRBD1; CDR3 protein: CATTDRSSYNSPLHF; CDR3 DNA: TGTGCCACTACGGACAGGAGCTCCTATAATTCACCCCTCCACTTT
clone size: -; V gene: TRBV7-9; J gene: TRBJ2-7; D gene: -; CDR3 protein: CASSSAGANPYEQYF; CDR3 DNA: TGTGCCAGCAGCTCGGCAGGGGCGAACCCCTACGAGCAGTACTTC
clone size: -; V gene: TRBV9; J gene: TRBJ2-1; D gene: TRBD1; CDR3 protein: CASSLQGAAYNEQFF; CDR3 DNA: TGTGCCAGCAGCTTACAGGGGGCGGCCTACAATGAGCAGTTCTTC
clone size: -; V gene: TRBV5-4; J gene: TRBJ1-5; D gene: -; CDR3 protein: CASSFPRVCNQPQHF; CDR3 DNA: TGTGCCAGCAGCTTTCCCCGGGTTTGCAATCAGCCCCAGCATTTT
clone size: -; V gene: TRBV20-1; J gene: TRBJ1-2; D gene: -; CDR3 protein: CSVPGSYGYTF; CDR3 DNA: TGCAGTGTTCCCGGGTCGTATGGCTACACCTTC
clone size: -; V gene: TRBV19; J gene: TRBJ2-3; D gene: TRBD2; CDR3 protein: CASSIARGGGTQYF; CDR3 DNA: TGTGCCAGTAGTATAGCCAGGGGCGGGGGGACGCAGTATTTT
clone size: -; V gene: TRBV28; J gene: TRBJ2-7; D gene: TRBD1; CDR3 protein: CASSLDRVLDEQYF; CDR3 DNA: TGTGCCAGCAGTTTGGACAGGGTCTTGGACGAGCAGTACTTC
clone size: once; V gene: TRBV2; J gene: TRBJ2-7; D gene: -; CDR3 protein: CASSYSTVQYF; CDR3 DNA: TGTGCCAGCAGTTATAGTACGGTGCAGTACTTC
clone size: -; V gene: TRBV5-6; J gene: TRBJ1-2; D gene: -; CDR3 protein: CASSLALQGVGGYTF; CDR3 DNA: TGTGCCAGCAGCTTGGCCCTACAGGGAGTTGGGGGCTACACCTTC
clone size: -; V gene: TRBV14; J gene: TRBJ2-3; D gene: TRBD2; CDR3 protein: CASSQELAGAPTSTDTQYF; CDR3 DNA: TGTGCCAGCAGCCAGGAACTAGCGGGGGCCCCGACTAGCACAGATACGCAGTATTTT
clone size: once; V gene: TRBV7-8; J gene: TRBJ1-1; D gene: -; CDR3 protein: CASSFRPAAEAFF; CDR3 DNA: TGTGCCAGCAGCTTTAGACCGGCGGCTGAAGCTTTCTTT